This T cell receptor beta chain was documented in a study of blood T cell repertoires in COVID-19. At the level of the study: PBMCs, B-cell-depleted T cells, or T cells were the source of the cDNA or gDNA that made up the material.

Recruited during active infection, patients (from Seattle) were subsequently followed longitudinally. TCRdb keeps only in-frame clones here, not all; method: immunoSEQ multiplex PCR. The data contain about 130,000 clones, under 95% of them singletons. CDR1 is MNHNS, CDR2 SASEGT, per germline. Trimming pared 1 base from V and 7 bases from J, leaving 11 bases between. The CDR3 length is 15 residues. This clone was detected once. The chain uses TRBV6-1 and TRBJ1-6; D call uncertain. Material: peripheral blood. The sequence came from a man aged 60 to 75 with COVID-19, enrolled during active disease. DNA of the CDR3: TGTGCCAGCAGTGAAGACGAGGGTACGAATTCACCCCTCCACTTT. This gives the protein CASSEDEGTNSPLHF.